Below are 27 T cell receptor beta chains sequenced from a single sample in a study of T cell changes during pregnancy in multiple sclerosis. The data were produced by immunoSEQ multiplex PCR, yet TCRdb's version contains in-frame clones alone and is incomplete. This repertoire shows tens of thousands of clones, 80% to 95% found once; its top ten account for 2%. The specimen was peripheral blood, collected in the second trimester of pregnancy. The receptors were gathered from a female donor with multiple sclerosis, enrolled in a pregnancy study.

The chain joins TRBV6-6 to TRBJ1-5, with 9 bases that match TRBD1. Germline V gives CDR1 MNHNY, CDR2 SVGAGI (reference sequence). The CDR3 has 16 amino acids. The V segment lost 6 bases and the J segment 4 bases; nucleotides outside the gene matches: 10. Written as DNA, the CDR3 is TGTGCCAGCAGCTACCCCGGACAGGGGCGAAATCAGCCCCAGCATTTT. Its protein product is CASSYPGQGRNQPQHF.

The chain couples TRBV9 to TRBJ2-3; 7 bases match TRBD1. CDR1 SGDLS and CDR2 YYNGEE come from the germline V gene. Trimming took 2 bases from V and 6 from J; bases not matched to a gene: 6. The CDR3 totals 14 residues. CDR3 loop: CASSVLQGTDTQYF. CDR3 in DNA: TGTGCCAGCAGCGTCCTACAGGGGACGGATACGCAGTATTTT.

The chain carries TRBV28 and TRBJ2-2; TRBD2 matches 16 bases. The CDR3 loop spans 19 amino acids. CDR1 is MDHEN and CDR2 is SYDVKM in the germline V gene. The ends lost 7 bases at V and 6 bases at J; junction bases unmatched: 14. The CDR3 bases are TGTGCCAGCACCTCTCCGGGACTAGCGGGAGGGCTAGTATCCGGGGAGCTGTTTTTT. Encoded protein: CASTSPGLAGGLVSGELFF.

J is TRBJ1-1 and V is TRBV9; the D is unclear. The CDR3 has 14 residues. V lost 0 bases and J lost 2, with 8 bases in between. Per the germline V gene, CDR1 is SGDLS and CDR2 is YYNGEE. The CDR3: CASSVVAGNTEAFF. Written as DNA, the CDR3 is TGTGCCAGCAGCGTAGTAGCGGGAAACACTGAAGCTTTCTTT.

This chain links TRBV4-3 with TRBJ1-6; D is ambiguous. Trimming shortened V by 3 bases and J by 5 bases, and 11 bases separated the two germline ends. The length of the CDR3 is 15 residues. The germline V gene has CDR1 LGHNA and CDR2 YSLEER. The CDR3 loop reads CASSQAGINNSPLHF. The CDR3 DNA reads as TGCGCCAGCAGCCAGGCCGGGATCAATAATTCACCCCTCCACTTT.

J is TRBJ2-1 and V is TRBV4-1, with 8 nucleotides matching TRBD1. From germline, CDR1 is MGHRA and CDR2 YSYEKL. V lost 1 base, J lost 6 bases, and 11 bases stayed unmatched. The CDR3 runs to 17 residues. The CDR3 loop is CASSQVGGTGDRNEQFF. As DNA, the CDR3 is TGCGCCAGCAGCCAAGTCGGAGGGACAGGAGACCGCAATGAGCAGTTCTTC.

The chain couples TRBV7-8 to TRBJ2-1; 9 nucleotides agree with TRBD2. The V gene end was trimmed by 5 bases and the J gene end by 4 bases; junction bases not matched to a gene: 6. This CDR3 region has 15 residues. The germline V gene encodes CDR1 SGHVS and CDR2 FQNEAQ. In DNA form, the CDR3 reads TGTGCCAGCAGCCAGTTTAGCGGGGGTTACAATGAGCAGTTCTTC. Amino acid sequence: CASSQFSGGYNEQFF.

CDR3: CAITSSWTVTSTDTQYF. In nucleotides, the CDR3 is TGTGCCATCACCTCGTCCTGGACAGTCACTAGCACAGATACGCAGTATTTT. This chain joins TRBV10-3 and TRBJ2-3, with TRBD1 as a possible D gene (6 bases). Deletions cut 7 bases from V and 0 bases from J, with 20 bases between. CDR3 size: 17 residues. Germline assignment: CDR1 ENHRY and CDR2 SYGVKD.

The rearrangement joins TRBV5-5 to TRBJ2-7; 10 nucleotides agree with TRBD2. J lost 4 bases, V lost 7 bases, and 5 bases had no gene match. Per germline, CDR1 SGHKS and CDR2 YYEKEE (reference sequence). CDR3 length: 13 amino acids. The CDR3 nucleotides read TGTGCCAGCGGCCGTAGCGGGGGGTACGAGCAGTACTTC. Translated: CASGRSGGYEQYF.

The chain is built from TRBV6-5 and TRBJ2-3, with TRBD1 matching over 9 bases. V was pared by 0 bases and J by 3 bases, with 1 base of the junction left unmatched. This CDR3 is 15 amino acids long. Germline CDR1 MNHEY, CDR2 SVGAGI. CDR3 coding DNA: TGTGCCAGCAGTTACTCTGGACAGGGGACAGATACGCAGTATTTT. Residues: CASSYSGQGTDTQYF.

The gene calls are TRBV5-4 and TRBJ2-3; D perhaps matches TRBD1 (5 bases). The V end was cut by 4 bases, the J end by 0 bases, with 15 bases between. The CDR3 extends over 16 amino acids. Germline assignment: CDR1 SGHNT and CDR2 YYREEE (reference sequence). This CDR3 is CASSKEQVLSTDTQYF. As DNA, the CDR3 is TGTGCCAGCAGCAAGGAACAGGTCCTTAGCACAGATACGCAGTATTTT.

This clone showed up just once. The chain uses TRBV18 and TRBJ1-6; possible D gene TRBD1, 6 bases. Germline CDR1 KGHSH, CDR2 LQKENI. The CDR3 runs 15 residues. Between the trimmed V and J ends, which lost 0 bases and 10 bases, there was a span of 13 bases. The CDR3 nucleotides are TGTGCCAGCTCACCACCTACAGGGCCGGGATCACCCCTCCACTTT. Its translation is CASSPPTGPGSPLHF.

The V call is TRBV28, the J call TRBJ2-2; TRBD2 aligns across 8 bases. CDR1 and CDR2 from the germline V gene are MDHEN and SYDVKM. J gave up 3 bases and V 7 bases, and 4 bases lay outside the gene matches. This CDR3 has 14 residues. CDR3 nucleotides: TGTGCCAGCACCAGCGGGAGTTACACCGGGGAGCTGTTTTTT. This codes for CASTSGSYTGELFF.

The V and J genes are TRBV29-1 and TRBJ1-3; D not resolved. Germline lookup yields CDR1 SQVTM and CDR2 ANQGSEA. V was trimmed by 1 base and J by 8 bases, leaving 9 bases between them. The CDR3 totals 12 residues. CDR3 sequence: CSVEVRLDTIYF. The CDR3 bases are TGCAGCGTTGAAGTCCGGTTGGACACCATATATTTT.

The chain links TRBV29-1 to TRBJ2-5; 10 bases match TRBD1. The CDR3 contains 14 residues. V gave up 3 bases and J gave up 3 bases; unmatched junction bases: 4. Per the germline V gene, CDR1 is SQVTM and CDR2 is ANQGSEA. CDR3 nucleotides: TGCAGCGTTGATGCCGGGACAGGGGAAGAGACCCAGTACTTC. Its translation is CSVDAGTGEETQYF.

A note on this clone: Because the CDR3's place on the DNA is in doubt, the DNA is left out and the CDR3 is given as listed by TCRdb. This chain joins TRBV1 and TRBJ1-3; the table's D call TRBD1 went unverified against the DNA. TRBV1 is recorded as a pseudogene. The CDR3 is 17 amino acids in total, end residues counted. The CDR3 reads CTSSQDFGRGSGNTIYF.

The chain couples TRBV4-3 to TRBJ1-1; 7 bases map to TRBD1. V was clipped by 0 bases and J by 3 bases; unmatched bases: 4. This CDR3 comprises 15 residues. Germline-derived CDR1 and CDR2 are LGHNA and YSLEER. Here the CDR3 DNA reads TGCGCCAGCAGCCAAGAGGCACAGGGGCACACTGAAGCTTTCTTT. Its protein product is CASSQEAQGHTEAFF.

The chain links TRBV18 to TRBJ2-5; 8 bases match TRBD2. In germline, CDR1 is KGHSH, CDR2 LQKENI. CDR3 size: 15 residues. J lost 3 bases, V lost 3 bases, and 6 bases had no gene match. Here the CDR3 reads CASSPSRLAKETQYF. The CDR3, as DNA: TGTGCCAGCTCACCCTCGAGACTAGCGAAAGAGACCCAGTACTTC.

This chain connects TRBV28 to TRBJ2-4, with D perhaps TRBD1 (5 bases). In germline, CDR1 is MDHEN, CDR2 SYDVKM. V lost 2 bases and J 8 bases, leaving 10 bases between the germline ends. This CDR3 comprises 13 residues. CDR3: CASSLIRVDIQYF. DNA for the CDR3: TGTGCCAGCAGTTTAATCAGGGTGGACATTCAGTACTTC. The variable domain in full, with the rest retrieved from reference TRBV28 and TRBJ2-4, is DVKVTQSSRYLVKRTGEKVFLECVQDMDHENMFWYRQDPGLGLRLIYFSYDVKMKEKGDIPEGYSVSREKKERFSLILESASTNQTSMYLCASSLIRVDIQYFGAGTRLSVL.

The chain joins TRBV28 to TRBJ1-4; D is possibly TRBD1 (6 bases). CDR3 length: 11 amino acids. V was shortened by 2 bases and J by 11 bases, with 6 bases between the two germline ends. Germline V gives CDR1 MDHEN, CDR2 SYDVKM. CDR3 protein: CASSLRGKLFF. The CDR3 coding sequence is TGTGCCAGCAGTTTAAGGGGGAAACTGTTTTTT.

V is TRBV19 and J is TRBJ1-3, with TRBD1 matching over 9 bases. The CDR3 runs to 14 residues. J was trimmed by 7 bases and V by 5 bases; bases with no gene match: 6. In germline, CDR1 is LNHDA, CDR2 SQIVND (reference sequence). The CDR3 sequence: CASSWGTGSNTIYF. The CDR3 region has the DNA TGTGCCAGTAGTTGGGGGACAGGGTCCAACACCATATATTTT.

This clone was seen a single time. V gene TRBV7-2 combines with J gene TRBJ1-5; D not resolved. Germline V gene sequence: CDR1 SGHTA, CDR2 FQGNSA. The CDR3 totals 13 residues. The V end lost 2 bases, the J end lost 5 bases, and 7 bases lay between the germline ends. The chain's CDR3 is CASSLTEHQPQHF. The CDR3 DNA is TGTGCCAGCAGCTTAACAGAGCATCAGCCCCAGCATTTT.

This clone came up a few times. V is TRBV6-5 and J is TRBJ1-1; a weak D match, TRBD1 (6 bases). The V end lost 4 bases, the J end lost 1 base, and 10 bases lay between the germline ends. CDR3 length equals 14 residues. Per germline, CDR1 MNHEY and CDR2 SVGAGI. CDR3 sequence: CASSFRTANTEAFF. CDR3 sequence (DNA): TGTGCCAGCAGTTTTAGGACAGCGAACACTGAAGCTTTCTTT.

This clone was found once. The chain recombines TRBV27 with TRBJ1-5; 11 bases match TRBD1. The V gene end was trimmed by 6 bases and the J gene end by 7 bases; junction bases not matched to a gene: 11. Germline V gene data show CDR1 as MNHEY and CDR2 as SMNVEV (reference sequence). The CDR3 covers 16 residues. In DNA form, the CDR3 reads TGTGCCAGCAGCCAAGGGACAGGGGGAGCAGGGCAGCCCCAGCATTTT. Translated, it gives CASSQGTGGAGQPQHF.

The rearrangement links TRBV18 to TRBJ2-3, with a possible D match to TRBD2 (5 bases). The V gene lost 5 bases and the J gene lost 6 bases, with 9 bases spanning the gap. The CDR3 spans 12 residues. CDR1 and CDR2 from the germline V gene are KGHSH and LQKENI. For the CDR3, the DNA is TGTGCCAGCTCAGCGGAGCGGGATACGCAGTATTTT. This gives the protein CASSAERDTQYF.

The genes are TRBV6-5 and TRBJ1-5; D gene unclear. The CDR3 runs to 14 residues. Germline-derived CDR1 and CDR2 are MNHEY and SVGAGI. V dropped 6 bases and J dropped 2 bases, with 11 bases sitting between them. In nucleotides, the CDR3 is TGTGCCAGCAGAGGTTGGAGTGGCAATCAGCCCCAGCATTTT. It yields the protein CASRGWSGNQPQHF.

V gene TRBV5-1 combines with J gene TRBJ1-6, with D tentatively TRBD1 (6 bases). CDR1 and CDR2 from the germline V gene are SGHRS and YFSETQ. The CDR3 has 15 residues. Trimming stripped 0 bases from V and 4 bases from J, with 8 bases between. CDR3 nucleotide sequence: TGCGCCAGCAGCTTGGCCAGGGGATATAATTCACCCCTCCACTTT. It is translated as CASSLARGYNSPLHF.